The 14 T cell receptor beta chains below come from one sample, sequenced in a study of blood T cell repertoires in COVID-19. Assay used: immunoSEQ multiplex PCR; TCRdb lists only in-frame clones, some missing. Found here are about 250,000 clones, 86% of them singletons; the top ten hold around 3%. Material for sequencing was peripheral blood. The receptors originated from a woman in her 30s with active or convalescent COVID-19.

The rearrangement joins TRBV19 to TRBJ1-6; TRBD1 matches 8 bases. The V and J ends lost 6 bases and 9 bases, in that order; junction bases with no gene match: 4. Germline CDR1 LNHDA, CDR2 SQIVND (reference sequence). This CDR3 has 13 residues. This CDR3 reads CASSPDRASPLHF. The DNA of the CDR3 is TGTGCCAGTAGCCCGGACAGGGCTTCACCCCTCCACTTT.

The chain couples TRBV4-3 to TRBJ1-2; a possible D gene is TRBD1 (5 bases). Trimming cost V 0 bases and J 7 bases, with 9 bases left between them. Germline loops: CDR1 LGHNA, CDR2 YSLEER. CDR3 length: 13 amino acids. In DNA, the CDR3 is TGCGCCAGCAGCCAAGAGGGGCTGGGTGGCTACACCTTC. Its translation is CASSQEGLGGYTF.

This chain links TRBV19 with TRBJ2-7, with D tentatively TRBD2 (6 bases). Germline V gives CDR1 LNHDA, CDR2 SQIVND (reference sequence). V lost 7 bases, J lost 0 bases, and 13 bases lay in between. The CDR3 extends over 14 amino acids. DNA of the CDR3: TGTGCCAGTAAAAGGAGGACTAACTCCTACGAGCAGTACTTC. Translation gives CASKRRTNSYEQYF.

The V gene is TRBV7-3, the J gene TRBJ2-1; a possible D gene is TRBD2 (6 bases). Germline V gene data show CDR1 as SGHTA and CDR2 as FQGTGA. V shed 2 bases and J shed 3 bases, with 8 bases lying between them. The CDR3 covers 14 residues. CDR3 amino acids: CASSLGGNYNEQFF. Here the CDR3 DNA reads TGTGCCAGCAGCTTAGGAGGGAACTACAATGAGCAGTTCTTC. The whole variable domain, remainder taken from reference TRBV7-3 and TRBJ2-1, is GAGVSQTPSNKVTEKGKYVELRCDPISGHTALYWYRQSLGQGPEFLIYFQGTGAADDSGLPNDRFFAVRPEGSVSTLKIQRTERGDSAVYLCASSLGGNYNEQFFGPGTRLTVL.

A remark on this clone: At one boundary the junction diverges from the germline segment, which might be a read error. The chain joins TRBV2 to TRBJ2-3, with TRBD2 matching over 9 bases. There are 15 residues in the CDR3. The V gene's germline CDR1 is SNHLY and CDR2 FYNNEI. CDR3 sequence: CASREERGDTDTQYF. CDR3 coding DNA: TGTGCCAGCAGAGAAGAGCGGGGGGACACAGATACGCAGTATTTT.

J is TRBJ1-4 and V is TRBV28; the match to TRBD1 covers 9 bases. The V and J ends lost 9 bases and 8 bases, in that order; junction bases with no gene match: 13. Germline V gene lookup returns CDR1 MDHEN and CDR2 SYDVKM. The CDR3 is 15 residues long. The CDR3 nucleotides read TGTGCCAGTGGCGGCGACAGGGGGAGGAGGGAAAAACTGTTTTTT. This encodes CASGGDRGRREKLFF. Full variable domain (missing parts from reference TRBV28 and TRBJ1-4): DVKVTQSSRYLVKRTGEKVFLECVQDMDHENMFWYRQDPGLGLRLIYFSYDVKMKEKGDIPEGYSVSREKKERFSLILESASTNQTSMYLCASGGDRGRREKLFFGSGTQLSVL.

The CDR3 bases are TGTGCCAGCAGTGAAGCGAGCGGGGGGGCCGACACCGGGGAGCTGTTTTTT. The encoded protein is CASSEASGGADTGELFF. The chain uses TRBV6-1 and TRBJ2-2; 10 bases are a match to TRBD2. After removal of 0 bases from V and 3 bases from J, the junction contained 4 bases not matched to a gene. The CDR3 runs 17 residues. CDR1 is MNHNS, CDR2 SASEGT, per germline.

The chain links TRBV3-1 (or the pseudogene TRBV3-2) to TRBJ2-2; D call uncertain. The CDR3 extends over 13 amino acids. CDR1 and CDR2 (germline): LGHDT, YNNKEL (reference sequence). V lost 3 bases and J lost 2, with 4 bases in between. The CDR3 nucleotides read TGTGCCAGCAGCCACCAAAACACCGGGGAGCTGTTTTTT. Protein product: CASSHQNTGELFF.

The rearrangement uses TRBV6-6 and TRBJ2-1; 8 bases map to TRBD1. The CDR3 has 21 amino acids. Germline loops: CDR1 MNHNY, CDR2 SVGAGI (reference sequence). Trimming at V came to 6 bases and at J to 4 bases, leaving 26 bases not matched to a gene. CDR3 coding DNA: TGTGCCAGCAGCCGACCCCGGACAGGGAGGTTCGGAAGCTCCGTTTACAATGAGCAGTTCTTC. Translated, it gives CASSRPRTGRFGSSVYNEQFF.

This sequence joins TRBV11-2 and TRBJ2-7; D may be TRBD2 (6 bases). The ends were cut back, 5 bases at V and 7 bases at J, with 18 bases in the middle. The CDR3 covers 14 residues. The germline CDR1 and CDR2 sequences are SGHAT and FQNNGV. The CDR3 spells CASSPKTSFEEQYF. The CDR3 nucleotides read TGTGCCAGCAGCCCCAAGACTAGTTTTGAAGAGCAGTACTTC. The variable domain in full, with the rest retrieved from reference TRBV11-2 and TRBJ2-7, is EAGVAQSPRYKIIEKRQSVAFWCNPISGHATLYWYQQILGQGPKLLIQFQNNGVVDDSQLPKDRFSAERLKGVDSTLKIQPAKLEDSAVYLCASSPKTSFEEQYFGPGTRLTVT.

Written as DNA, the CDR3 is TGTGCCAGCAGTGTGGGGGGTAACTATGGCTACACCTTC. It specifies CASSVGGNYGYTF. V is TRBV2 and J is TRBJ1-2; possible D gene TRBD1, 5 bases. The germline V gene encodes CDR1 SNHLY and CDR2 FYNNEI. This CDR3 has 13 residues. The V and J ends lost 4 bases and 1 base respectively, with 7 bases between them.

The J gene is TRBJ1-5, the V gene TRBV12-3 or TRBV12-4; no clear D. Trimming took off 0 bases at V and 7 bases at J, with 4 bases between the two ends. This CDR3 has 12 residues. CDR3 sequence (DNA): TGTGCCAGCAGTTTAGCGGAGCAGCCCCAGCATTTT. Amino acid sequence: CASSLAEQPQHF.

The chain recombines TRBV7-2 with TRBJ2-4; 9 bases map to TRBD1. CDR3 length: 16 residues. CDR1 is SGHTA and CDR2 is FQGNSA in the germline V gene. The V gene end was trimmed by 5 bases and the J gene end by 3 bases; junction bases not matched to a gene: 8. CDR3 in DNA: TGTGCCAGCAGCCCGACAGGGGGTGAGGACAAAAACATTCAGTACTTC. Its translation: CASSPTGGEDKNIQYF.

The J gene is TRBJ2-2, the V gene TRBV5-4; perhaps TRBD2 as D (7 bases). Germline loops: CDR1 SGHNT, CDR2 YYREEE (reference sequence). CDR3 length: 16 amino acids. The V end was cut by 1 base, the J end by 6 bases, with 16 bases between. The CDR3 bases are TGTGCCAGCAGCTTGTCGGAGGGGGGGCCGGCCGGGGAGCTGTTTTTT. Translating it yields CASSLSEGGPAGELFF.